A selection of T cell receptor beta chains follows, all from one sample in a study of Graves' ophthalmopathy and Graves' hyperthyroidism. TCRdb used MiXCR to reprocess the multiplex PCR reads, holding one entry per CDR3 protein. The sample lists approximately 1.2 million distinct CDR3 sequences; about two fifths were seen once. The sample taken for sequencing was peripheral blood or thyroid tissue (not recorded which). These TCRs come from an adult man with Graves' hyperthyroidism. CDR3s leave out the opening cysteine and the closing phenylalanine or tryptophan. A D gene is named only where the DNA matches it firmly. Rows may omit the clone size; those that give it use once, few, many or a size class.

NA,TRBJ1-2,NA,TRBV28,ASSLRKYGYT
TRBD2,TRBJ2-2,few,TRBV4-1,ASSHGLAYNTGELF
TRBD2,TRBJ2-5,few,TRBV10-2,ASKREVTETQY
NA,TRBJ1-4,few,TRBV6-6,ASSPGGIVEEKLF
TRBD2,TRBJ2-5,NA,TRBV9,ASSVGLAGGPDETQY
NA,TRBJ2-5,few,TRBV15,ATRGDSQAQETQY
TRBD1,TRBJ1-2,many,TRBV20-1,SARTGGGGGYT
TRBD1,TRBJ1-2,few,TRBV7-2,ASSHGQGPSYGYT
NA,TRBJ2-5,many,TRBV7-3,ASSLSPANQETQY
TRBD1,TRBJ1-1,NA,TRBV4-1,ASTDTGGFPEAF
NA,TRBJ1-5,NA,TRBV10-1,ASSSGDLNQPQH
NA,TRBJ1-4,NA,TRBV6-6,ASSYSSTGREKLF
NA,TRBJ2-5,many,TRBV4-1,ASSQEDYQAQY
NA,TRBJ1-2,NA,TRBV7-8,ASSFPADTQYFGYT
NA,TRBJ1-5,NA,TRBV2,TSRAPYSNQPQH